The rows below give T cell receptor beta chains drawn from one sample of a study of T cells in localized non-small cell lung cancer. Assay: immunoSEQ multiplex PCR; the TCRdb copy retains only in-frame clones and omits some. The repertoire holds 5,500 to 7,500 clones, with roughly 86% as singletons. Source: peripheral blood, taken before any cancer treatment. These TCRs come from a male donor aged 60 or over with stage I lung adenocarcinoma. Each CDR3 is given with its conserved first and last residue. The order of the fields is V gene, clone size, J gene, D gene, CDR3 DNA, CDR3 protein. The D gene is left open where the match is weak. Some rows mark clone size as missing; the rest say once, few, many or name a class of expanded clone.

>TRBV9|-|TRBJ2-7|TRBD1
TGTGCCAGCAGCGCGGACAGGGGTAGGGGGGAGCAGTACTTC
CASSADRGRGEQYF
>TRBV11-2|-|TRBJ2-1|-
TGTGCCAGCAGCTTAATAGGGGCCAATGAGCAGTTCTTC
CASSLIGANEQFF
>TRBV4-2|-|TRBJ2-2|-
TGTGCCAGCAGCCAAGAGGAAGAGCACACCGGGGAGCTGTTTTTT
CASSQEEEHTGELFF
>TRBV4-1|once|TRBJ2-4|TRBD1
TGCGCCAGCAGCCAAGAGACAGGGGTTCGAGACATTCAGTACTTC
CASSQETGVRDIQYF
>TRBV4-1|-|TRBJ1-4|-
TGCGCCAGCAGCCAAGGGGAGGCAGGTAATGAAAAACTGTTTTTT
CASSQGEAGNEKLFF
>TRBV4-1|-|TRBJ1-2|TRBD1
TGCGCCAGCAGCCAAGCCGGGACAGGGCGCTATGGCTACACCTTC
CASSQAGTGRYGYTF
>TRBV6-1|few|TRBJ2-2|-
TGTGCCAGCAGTGAACGAGGGGGACTCATGAACACCGGGGAGCTGTTTTTT
CASSERGGLMNTGELFF
>TRBV29-1|-|TRBJ2-1|-
TGCAGCGGGCGCCAGGGTAACTCCTACAATGAGCAGTTCTTC
CSGRQGNSYNEQFF
>TRBV20-1|-|TRBJ2-1|TRBD2
TGCAGTGTTTTACGGGAGGAAGTCTTCTTC
CSVLREEVFF
>TRBV5-1|few|TRBJ1-4|-
TGCGCCAGCAGCTTGGCCAGCCTATCACGGGACTCGTATTCGAGGGAAAAACTGTTTTTT
CASSLASLSRDSYSREKLFF
>TRBV28|once|TRBJ2-2|-
TGTGCCAGCAGTTTAGAGGGAAACACCGGGGAGCTGTTTTTT
CASSLEGNTGELFF
>TRBV21-1|-|TRBJ2-1|-
TGTGCCAGCAGGCCCGGCGAGCAGTTCTTC
CASRPGEQFF
>TRBV25-1|-|TRBJ1-1|-
TGTGCCAGCAGTGACTACAAGACTGAAGCTTTCTTT
CASSDYKTEAFF
>TRBV5-1|-|TRBJ2-2|TRBD1
TGCGCCAGCAGCCAGGACAGGGTCAGCACCGGGGAGCTGTTTTTT
CASSQDRVSTGELFF
>TRBV5-1|-|TRBJ2-7|-
TGCGCCAGCAGCTTGACCCCCGAGAGCTACGAGCAGTACTTC
CASSLTPESYEQYF
>TRBV6-5|-|TRBJ2-7|-
TGTGCCAGCAGTCTTGGACAGCTCTCCTACGAGCAGTACTTC
CASSLGQLSYEQYF
>TRBV7-6|-|TRBJ2-6|-
TGTGCCAGCAGCTTAGGCGGGACAGTAAACAACGTCCTGACTTTC
CASSLGGTVNNVLTF
>TRBV5-1|-|TRBJ1-1|-
TGCGCCAGCAGCTTGCCGACTGGGAGGTACACTGAAGCTTTCTTT
CASSLPTGRYTEAFF